Each of the 18 T cell receptor beta chains below was sequenced from the same sample in a study of cytomegalovirus exposure and HLA in healthy donors. PCR employed 60 Vbeta and 13 Jbeta primers. Only in-frame clones appear in the TCRdb table, and some are missing; sequencing was by immunoSEQ multiplex PCR. The profile shows some 190,000 clones, over 65% of them singletons. Sequencing was done on a sample of PBMCs. These receptors all stem from a man younger than 35 in good health and CMV-seronegative.

Concerning this clone itself: This same CDR3 is encoded by further DNA sequences in the sample. The chain recombines TRBV19 with TRBJ2-3; weak D call: TRBD2 (5 bases). There are 14 residues in the CDR3. Between the trimmed V and J ends, which lost 3 bases and 0 bases, there was a span of 7 bases. Germline CDR1 and CDR2: LNHDA and SQIVND (reference sequence). The chain's CDR3 is CASSIRGSTDTQYF. CDR3 DNA: TGTGCCAGTAGTATCCGAGGGAGCACAGATACGCAGTATTTT. Using reference TRBV19 and TRBJ2-3 for the parts outside the CDR3, the full variable domain is DGGITQSPKYLFRKEGQNVTLSCEQNLNHDAMYWYRQDPGQGLRLIYYSQIVNDFQKGDIAEGYSVSREKKESFPLTVTSAQKNPTAFYLCASSIRGSTDTQYFGPGTRLTVL.

In its sample, this clone was seen a few times. The same CDR3 arises from other DNA sequences in this sample as well. The chain uses TRBV18 and TRBJ1-2, with 12 positions matching TRBD1. The CDR3 sequence is 16 residues long. Germline-derived CDR1 and CDR2 are KGHSH and LQKENI. V shed 2 bases and J 2 bases; nucleotides not matched to a gene: 3. In nucleotides, the CDR3 is TGTGCCAGCTCACCAGGGACAGGGGGCCTAAACTATGGCTACACCTTC. Encoded protein: CASSPGTGGLNYGYTF.

This rearrangement joins TRBV9 to TRBJ2-3, with a possible D match to TRBD2 (7 bases). Germline assignment: CDR1 SGDLS and CDR2 YYNGEE. Deletions cut 3 bases from V and 1 base from J, with 9 bases between. This CDR3 has 14 amino acids. The CDR3 coding sequence is TGTGCCAGCAGCGCCGGGGGGCGCACAGATACGCAGTATTTT. Residues: CASSAGGRTDTQYF.

As concerns this clone: Mismatch with germline at one junction end may stem from a read error. The J gene is TRBJ1-2, the V gene TRBV7-9; TRBD1 might be the D (5 bases). From germline, CDR1 is SEHNR and CDR2 FQNEAQ (reference sequence). The CDR3 covers 17 residues. The CDR3 loop is CSSSLWRVAPQGYGYTF. CDR3 in DNA: TGTTCCAGCAGCTTGTGGAGGGTAGCGCCTCAGGGCTATGGCTACACCTTC.

The J gene is TRBJ2-5, the V gene TRBV30, with TRBD1 matching 10 bases. V shed 1 base and J 2 bases; nucleotides not matched to a gene: 4. Germline V lookup: CDR1 GTSNPN, CDR2 SVGIG (reference sequence). The CDR3 totals 15 residues. The CDR3 loop reads CAWSGGQGPQETQYF. CDR3 nucleotide sequence: TGTGCCTGGAGTGGGGGACAGGGGCCTCAAGAGACCCAGTACTTC.

As concerns this clone: Other nucleotide sequences from this sample produce the same CDR3. This chain connects TRBV4-2 to TRBJ2-5; maybe TRBD2 (5 bases). The CDR3 sequence is 15 residues long. Trimming removed 0 bases at V and 0 bases at J, with 8 bases between. Germline V gene sequence: CDR1 LGHNA, CDR2 YNFKEQ. The CDR3 bases are TGTGCCAGCAGCCAAGACAGAGGGTACCAAGAGACCCAGTACTTC. Its translation: CASSQDRGYQETQYF.

This chain connects TRBV19 to TRBJ1-6, with a tentative D call TRBD1 (5 bases). Trimming stripped 6 bases from V and 6 bases from J, with 18 bases between. This CDR3 has 16 amino acids. Germline CDR1 reads LNHDA; CDR2 reads SQIVND (reference sequence). CDR3 loop: CASSLGRGGTNSPLHF. The CDR3 coding sequence is TGTGCCAGTAGCCTTGGTCGTGGAGGGACTAATTCACCCCTCCACTTT.

The genes are TRBV7-5 and TRBJ1-4; the D call of TRBD1 is as the table states it, not checked on the DNA. TRBV7-5 constitutes a pseudogene. The CDR3 extends over 19 amino acids. The CDR3 region has the DNA TGTGCCAGAAGCCCCTACCCCCGGACAGTTGGGAACTTTAATGAAAAACTGTTTTTT. Translation gives CARSPYPRTVGNFNEKLFF.

CDR3 bases: TGTGCCAGCAGCGATAGCGGGGGGCCGACAGATACGCAGTATTTT. Amino acid sequence: CASSDSGGPTDTQYF. The chain joins TRBV7-9 to TRBJ2-3; 10 bases fit TRBD2. Germline CDR1 is SEHNR and CDR2 is FQNEAQ (reference sequence). The CDR3 spans 15 residues. Trimming cost V 5 bases and J 3 bases; bases outside gene matches: 5.

This chain joins TRBV28 and TRBJ2-5; perhaps TRBD2 as D (6 bases). In germline, CDR1 is MDHEN, CDR2 SYDVKM. The CDR3 spans 15 residues. V lost 8 bases, J lost 1 base, and 17 bases lay in between. The CDR3 nucleotides read TGTGCCAGCGCCCGGGGAGGAGGGTTCCAAGAGACCCAGTACTTC. This codes for CASARGGGFQETQYF.

The genes are TRBV4-3 and TRBJ1-2, with D perhaps TRBD1 (6 bases). Deletions cut 2 bases from V and 2 bases from J, with 12 bases between. The CDR3 spans 15 residues. Germline V lookup: CDR1 LGHNA, CDR2 YSLEER. The CDR3 loop is CASSQSSQGNYGYTF. The CDR3 nucleotides are TGCGCCAGCAGCCAATCCTCCCAGGGGAACTATGGCTACACCTTC.

The chain links TRBV7-2 to TRBJ2-1; 9 nucleotides agree with TRBD2. V shed 5 bases and J 8 bases; nucleotides not matched to a gene: 10. The CDR3 runs 15 residues. Germline values: CDR1 SGHTA, CDR2 FQGNSA. DNA for the CDR3: TGTGCCAGCAGCCCTCTAGGACTAGCGTTCCATGAGCAGTTCTTC. As protein: CASSPLGLAFHEQFF. Full variable domain (missing parts from reference TRBV7-2 and TRBJ2-1): GAGVSQSPSNKVTEKGKDVELRCDPISGHTALYWYRQSLGQGLEFLIYFQGNSAPDKSGLPSDRFSAERTGGSVSTLTIQRTQQEDSAVYLCASSPLGLAFHEQFFGPGTRLTVL.

The chain recombines TRBV13 with TRBJ2-5; a weak D match, TRBD1 (7 bases). The J call is in doubt because the DNA end fits TRBJ2-7 better. Per germline, CDR1 PRHDT and CDR2 FYEKMQ (reference sequence). The CDR3 has 18 amino acids. The CDR3 DNA is TGTGCCAGCAGCCCCCCCCTAGCTGGGCGGGACAGACGTTACGAGCAGTACTTC. Its translation: CASSPPLAGRDRRYEQYF.

V usage is TRBV5-6 and J usage is TRBJ2-3; D uncertain. V was cut by 2 bases and J by 4 bases, with 2 bases left in between. The CDR3 is made up of 11 amino acids. Germline V gives CDR1 SGHDT, CDR2 YYEEEE. The CDR3 nucleotides are TGTGCCAGCAGCTTCGCAGATACGCAGTATTTT. It translates to CASSFADTQYF.

The chain uses TRBV7-8 and TRBJ2-3; possibly TRBD1 for D (5 bases). CDR3 size: 14 residues. Germline V gives CDR1 SGHVS, CDR2 FQNEAQ. With 1 base removed from V and 4 bases from J, the gap between germline ends came to 9 bases. CDR3 nucleotide sequence: TGTGCCAGCAGCTTAGTATGGGGCGCAGATACGCAGTATTTT. Amino acids: CASSLVWGADTQYF.

The CDR3 protein is CASSSGRTSGSTYNEQFF. In DNA form, the CDR3 reads TGTGCCAGCAGCTCTGGGAGGACTAGCGGGTCAACCTACAATGAGCAGTTCTTC. The chain employs TRBV7-9 and TRBJ2-1; the match to TRBD2 covers 11 bases. CDR3 length equals 18 residues. The V gene end was trimmed by 4 bases and the J gene end by 2 bases; junction bases not matched to a gene: 10. CDR1 and CDR2 from the germline V gene are SEHNR and FQNEAQ (reference sequence).

This sequence joins TRBV9 and TRBJ2-6, with 9 bases aligning to TRBD1. With V trimmed by 4 bases and J by 0 bases, 8 bases remained unmatched. Germline V lookup: CDR1 SGDLS, CDR2 YYNGEE. CDR3 size: 18 residues. The CDR3 bases are TGTGCCAGCAGCCCGCGGACAGGGGAACACTCTGGGGCCAACGTCCTGACTTTC. This encodes CASSPRTGEHSGANVLTF.

This chain connects TRBV11-1 to TRBJ2-5; D uncertain. This CDR3 region has 13 residues. In germline, CDR1 is SGHAT, CDR2 FQDESV (reference sequence). The germline V and J ends were trimmed by 3 bases and 3 bases, with 8 bases remaining between them. This chain's CDR3 is CASSFGLKETQYF. The CDR3 nucleotides read TGTGCCAGCAGCTTTGGGCTAAAAGAGACCCAGTACTTC.